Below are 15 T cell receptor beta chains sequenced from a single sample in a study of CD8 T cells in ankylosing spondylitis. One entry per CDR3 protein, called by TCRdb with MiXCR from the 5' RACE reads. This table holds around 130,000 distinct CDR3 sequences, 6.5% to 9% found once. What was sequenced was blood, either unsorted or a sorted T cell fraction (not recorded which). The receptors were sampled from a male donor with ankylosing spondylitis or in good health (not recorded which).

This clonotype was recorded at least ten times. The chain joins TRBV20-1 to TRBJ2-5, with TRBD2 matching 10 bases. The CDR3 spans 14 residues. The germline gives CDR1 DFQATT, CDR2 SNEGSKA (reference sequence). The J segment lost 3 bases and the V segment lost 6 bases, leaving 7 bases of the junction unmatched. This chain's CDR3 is CSALRTSGKETQYF. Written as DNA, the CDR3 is TGCAGTGCACTCCGGACTAGCGGAAAAGAGACCCAGTACTTC.

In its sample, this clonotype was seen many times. As DNA, the CDR3 is TGTGCCAGCAGCTTAGCGTTCAGGCCGGAGACCCAGTACTTC. Amino acids: CASSLAFRPETQYF. The V and J genes are TRBV7-9 and TRBJ2-5; D remains ambiguous. The CDR3 length is 14 residues. Per germline, CDR1 SEHNR and CDR2 FQNEAQ (reference sequence). Trimming pared 0 bases from V and 5 bases from J, leaving 10 bases between.

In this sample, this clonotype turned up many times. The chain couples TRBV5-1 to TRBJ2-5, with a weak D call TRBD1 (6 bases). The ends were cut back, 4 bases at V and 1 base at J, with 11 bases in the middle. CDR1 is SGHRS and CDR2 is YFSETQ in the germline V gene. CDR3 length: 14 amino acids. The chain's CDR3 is CASSMGQSQETQYF. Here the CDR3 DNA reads TGCGCCAGCAGCATGGGACAATCCCAAGAGACCCAGTACTTC.

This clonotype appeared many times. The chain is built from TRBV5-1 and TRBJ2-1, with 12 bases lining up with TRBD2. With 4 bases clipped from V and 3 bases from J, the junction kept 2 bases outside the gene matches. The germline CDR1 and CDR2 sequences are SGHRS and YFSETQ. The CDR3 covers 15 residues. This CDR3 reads CASSGLAGYYNEQFF. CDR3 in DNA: TGCGCCAGCAGCGGACTAGCGGGATACTACAATGAGCAGTTCTTC.

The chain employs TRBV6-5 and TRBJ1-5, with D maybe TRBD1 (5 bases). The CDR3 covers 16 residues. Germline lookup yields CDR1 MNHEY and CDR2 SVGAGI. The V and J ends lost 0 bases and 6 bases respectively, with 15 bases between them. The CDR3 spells CASSYSRGRQGQPQHF. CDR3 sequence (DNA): TGTGCCAGCAGTTACTCGAGAGGGAGGCAGGGTCAGCCCCAGCATTTT.

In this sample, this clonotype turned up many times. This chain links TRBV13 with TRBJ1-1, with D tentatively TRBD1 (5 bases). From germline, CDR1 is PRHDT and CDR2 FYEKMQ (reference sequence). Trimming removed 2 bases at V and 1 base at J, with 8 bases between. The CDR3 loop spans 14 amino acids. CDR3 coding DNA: TGTGCCAGCAGCTTACTGGGACGGAACACTGAAGCTTTCTTT. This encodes CASSLLGRNTEAFF.

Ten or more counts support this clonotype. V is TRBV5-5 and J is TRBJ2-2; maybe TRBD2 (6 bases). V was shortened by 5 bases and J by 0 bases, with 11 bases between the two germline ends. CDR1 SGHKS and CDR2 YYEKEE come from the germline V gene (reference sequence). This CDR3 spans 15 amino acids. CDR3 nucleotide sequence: TGTGCCAGCAGGGGGGGTACATCGAACACCGGGGAGCTGTTTTTT. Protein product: CASRGGTSNTGELFF.

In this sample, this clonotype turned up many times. In DNA, the CDR3 is TGCGCCAGCAGACCCACAGGGCCCGGGGAGCTGTTTTTT. Protein sequence: CASRPTGPGELFF. The chain combines TRBV5-1 with TRBJ2-2; a possible D gene is TRBD1 (6 bases). Germline V lookup: CDR1 SGHRS, CDR2 YFSETQ. This CDR3 has 13 amino acids. V lost 5 bases, J lost 6 bases, and 11 bases lay in between.

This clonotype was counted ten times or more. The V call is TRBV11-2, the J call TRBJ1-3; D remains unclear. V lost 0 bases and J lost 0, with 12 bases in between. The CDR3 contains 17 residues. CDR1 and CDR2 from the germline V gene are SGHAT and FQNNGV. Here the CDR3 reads CASSLDQVAASGNTIYF. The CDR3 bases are TGTGCCAGCAGCTTAGATCAGGTGGCAGCCTCTGGAAACACCATATATTTT.

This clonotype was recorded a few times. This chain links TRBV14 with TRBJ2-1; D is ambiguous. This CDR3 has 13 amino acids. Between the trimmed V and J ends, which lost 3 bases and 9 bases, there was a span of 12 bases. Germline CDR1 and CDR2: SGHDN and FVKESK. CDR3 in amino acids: CASSQRLTSEQFF. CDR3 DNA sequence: TGTGCCAGCAGCCAGCGGCTGACCAGTGAGCAGTTCTTC.

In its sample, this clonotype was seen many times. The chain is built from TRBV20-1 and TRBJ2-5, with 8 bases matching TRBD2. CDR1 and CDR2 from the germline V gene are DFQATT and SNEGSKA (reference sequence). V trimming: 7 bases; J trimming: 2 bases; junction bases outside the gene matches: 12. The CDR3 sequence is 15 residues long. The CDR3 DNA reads TGCAGTGGCCAGGCCCGACTAGCGAGTCAAGAGACCCAGTACTTC. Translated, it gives CSGQARLASQETQYF.

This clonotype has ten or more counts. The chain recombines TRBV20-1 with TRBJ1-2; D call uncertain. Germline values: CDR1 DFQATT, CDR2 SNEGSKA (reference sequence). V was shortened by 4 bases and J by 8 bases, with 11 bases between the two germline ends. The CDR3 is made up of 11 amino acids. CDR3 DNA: TGCAGTGCTAAGGAGGGTGGCGGCTACACCTTC. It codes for CSAKEGGGYTF.

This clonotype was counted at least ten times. The DNA for the CDR3 is TGCGCCAGCAGCCAAGATAGTCAAGCAGAGCAGTTCTTC. As protein: CASSQDSQAEQFF. This chain uses TRBV4-3 with TRBJ2-1; D gene uncertain. CDR3 size: 13 residues. Deletions cut 0 bases from V and 10 bases from J, with 10 bases between. Germline V lookup: CDR1 LGHNA, CDR2 YSLEER.

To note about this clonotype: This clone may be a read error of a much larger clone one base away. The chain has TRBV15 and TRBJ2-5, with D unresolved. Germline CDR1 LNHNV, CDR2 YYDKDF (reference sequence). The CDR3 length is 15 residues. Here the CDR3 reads CATTPDRRYQETQNF. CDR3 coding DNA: TGTGCCACCACCCCGGATAGGCGGTACCAAGAGACCCAGAACTTC. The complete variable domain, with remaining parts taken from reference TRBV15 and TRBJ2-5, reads DAMVIQNPRYQVTQFGKPVTLSCSQTLNHNVMYWYQQKSSQAPKLLFHYYDKDFNNEADTPDNFQSRRPNTSFCFLDIRSPGLGDTAMYLCATTPDRRYQETQNFGPGTRLLVL.

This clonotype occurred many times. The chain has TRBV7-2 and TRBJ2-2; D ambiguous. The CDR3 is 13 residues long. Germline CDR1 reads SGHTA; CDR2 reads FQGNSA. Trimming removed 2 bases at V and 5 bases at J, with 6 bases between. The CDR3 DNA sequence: TGTGCCAGCAGCTTAACTCGAACCGGGGAGCTGTTTTTT. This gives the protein CASSLTRTGELFF.